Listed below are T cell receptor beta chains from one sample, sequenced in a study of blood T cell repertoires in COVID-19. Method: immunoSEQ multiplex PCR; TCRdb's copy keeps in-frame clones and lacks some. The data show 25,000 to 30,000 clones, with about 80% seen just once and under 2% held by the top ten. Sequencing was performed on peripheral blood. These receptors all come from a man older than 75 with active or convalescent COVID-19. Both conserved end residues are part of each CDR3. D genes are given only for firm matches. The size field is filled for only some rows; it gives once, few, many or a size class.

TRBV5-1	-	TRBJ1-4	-	CASSIQGGEKLFF	TGCGCCAGCAGCATCCAGGGTGGCGAAAAACTGTTTTTT
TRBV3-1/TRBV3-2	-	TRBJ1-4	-	CASSQGTVGEKLFF	TGTGCCAGCAGCCAAGGGACAGTTGGGGAAAAACTGTTTTTT
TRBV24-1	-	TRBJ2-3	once	CATSDQTRTSTDTQYF	TGTGCCACCAGTGATCAGACTAGGACTAGCACAGATACGCAGTATTTT
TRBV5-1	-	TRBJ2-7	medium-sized	CASSLDRAYEQYF	TGCGCCAGCAGCTTGGATCGGGCCTACGAGCAGTACTTC
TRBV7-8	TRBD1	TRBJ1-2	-	CASSQTDRVKGYGYTF	TGTGCCAGCAGCCAAACGGACAGGGTTAAGGGCTATGGCTACACCTTC
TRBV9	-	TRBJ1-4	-	CASSVSATNEKLFF	TGTGCCAGCAGCGTCTCTGCAACTAATGAAAAACTGTTTTTT
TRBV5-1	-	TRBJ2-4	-	CASRDTGISGNIQYF	TGCGCCAGCCGCGATACAGGGATTTCGGGAAACATTCAGTACTTC
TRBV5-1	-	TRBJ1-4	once	CASSPGGGGRGEKLFF	TGCGCCAGCAGCCCCGGTGGGGGAGGGAGAGGAGAAAAACTGTTTTTT
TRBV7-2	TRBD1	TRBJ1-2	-	CASSLRQPGDRGEGGYTF	TGTGCCAGCAGCCTAAGACAACCCGGGGACAGGGGTGAGGGGGGCTACACCTTC
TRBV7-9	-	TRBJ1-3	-	CASSPARVSGNTIYF	TGTGCCAGCAGCCCTGCCCGGGTCTCTGGAAACACCATATATTTT
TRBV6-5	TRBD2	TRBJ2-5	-	CASTAGALETQYF	TGTGCCAGCACGGCGGGAGCATTGGAGACCCAGTACTTC
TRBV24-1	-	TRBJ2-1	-	CATGGYNEQFF	TGTGCCACCGGCGGCTACAATGAGCAGTTCTTC
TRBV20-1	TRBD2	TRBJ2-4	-	CSASPFGTSGPGAELIQYF	TGCAGTGCTAGTCCATTTGGGACTAGCGGGCCAGGGGCGGAGCTCATTCAGTACTTC
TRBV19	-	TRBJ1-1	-	CASSFLAGNTEAFF	TGTGCCAGTAGTTTCCTCGCGGGGAACACTGAAGCTTTCTTT
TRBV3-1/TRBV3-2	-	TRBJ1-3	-	CASSQRGRGGNTIYF	TGTGCCAGCAGCCAACGCGGTCGGGGGGGAAACACCATATATTTT
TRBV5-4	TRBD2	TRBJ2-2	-	CASSGSGGSYTGELFF	TGTGCCAGCAGCGGGTCCGGGGGGAGTTACACCGGGGAGCTGTTTTTT
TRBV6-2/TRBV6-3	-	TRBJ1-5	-	CASSFRFGQTYSNQPQHF	TGTGCCAGCAGTTTTCGATTCGGACAGACATATAGCAATCAGCCCCAGCATTTT
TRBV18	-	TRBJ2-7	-	CASSPETGSYYEQYF	TGTGCCAGCTCACCAGAAACCGGGTCCTACTACGAGCAGTACTTC
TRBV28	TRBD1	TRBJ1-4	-	CASSLTGDEKLFF	TGTGCCAGCAGTTTGACAGGGGATGAAAAACTGTTTTTT
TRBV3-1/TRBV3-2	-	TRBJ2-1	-	CASSQETYNEQFF	TGTGCCAGCAGCCAAGAGACTTACAATGAGCAGTTCTTC
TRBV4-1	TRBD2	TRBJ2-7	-	CASSRLAGSYEQYF	TGCGCCAGCAGCCGACTAGCGGGCTCCTACGAGCAGTACTTC
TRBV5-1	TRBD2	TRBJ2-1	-	CASSLGLAGGHDEQFF	TGCGCCAGCAGCTTGGGTCTGGCGGGAGGGCACGATGAGCAGTTCTTC
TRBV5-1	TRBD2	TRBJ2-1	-	CASSLARGRADEQFF	TGCGCCAGCAGCTTGGCTCGCGGGAGGGCCGATGAGCAGTTCTTC
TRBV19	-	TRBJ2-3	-	CASASGTDTQYF	TGTGCCAGTGCTAGCGGCACAGATACGCAGTATTTT
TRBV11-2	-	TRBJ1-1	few	CASSFSGIETEAFF	TGTGCCAGCAGCTTTTCCGGGATTGAGACTGAAGCTTTCTTT
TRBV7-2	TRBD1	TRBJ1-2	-	CASSLGTGGGYTF	TGTGCCAGCAGCTTAGGGACAGGTGGTGGCTACACCTTC
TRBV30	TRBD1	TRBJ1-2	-	CASRTGRGGYTF	TGTGCCTCCCGGACAGGAAGAGGTGGCTACACCTTC
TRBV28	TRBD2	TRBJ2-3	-	CASSPGTIGDTQYF	TGTGCCAGCAGTCCCGGGACTATTGGAGATACGCAGTATTTT
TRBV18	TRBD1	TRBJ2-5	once	CASSPLGLQGALRETQYF	TGTGCCAGCTCACCCCTAGGTCTCCAGGGGGCGCTAAGGGAGACCCAGTACTTC
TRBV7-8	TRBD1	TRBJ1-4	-	CASRRTGSPTNEKLFF	TGTGCCAGCAGGCGGACAGGGAGCCCAACTAATGAAAAACTGTTTTTT
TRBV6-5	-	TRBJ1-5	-	CASSRGQMSNQPQHF	TGTGCCAGCAGCCGCGGACAGATGAGCAATCAGCCCCAGCATTTT
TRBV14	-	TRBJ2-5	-	CASSHLGRPKETQYF	TGTGCCAGCAGCCATCTCGGTCGTCCCAAAGAGACCCAGTACTTC
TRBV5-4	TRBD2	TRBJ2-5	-	CASTGEWGGETQYF	TGTGCCAGCACTGGGGAGTGGGGGGGAGAGACCCAGTACTTC
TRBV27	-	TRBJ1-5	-	CASSLSIRGQPQHF	TGTGCCAGCAGTTTATCGATACGGGGTCAGCCCCAGCATTTT
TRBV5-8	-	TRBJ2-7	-	CASSLKQVFEQYF	TGTGCCAGCAGCTTGAAGCAAGTCTTCGAGCAGTACTTC
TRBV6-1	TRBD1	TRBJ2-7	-	CASSELQGSTNYEQYF	TGTGCCAGCAGTGAGCTACAGGGGAGTACGAACTACGAGCAGTACTTC
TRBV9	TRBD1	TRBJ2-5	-	CASSVGTVQETQYF	TGTGCCAGCAGCGTGGGGACAGTTCAAGAGACCCAGTACTTC